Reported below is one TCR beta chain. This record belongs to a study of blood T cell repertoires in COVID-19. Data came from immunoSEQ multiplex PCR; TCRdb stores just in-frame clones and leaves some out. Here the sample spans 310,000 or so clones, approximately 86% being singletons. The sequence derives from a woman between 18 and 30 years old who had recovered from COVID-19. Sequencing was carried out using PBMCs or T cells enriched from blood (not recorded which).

CDR3 nucleotide sequence: TGTGCCAGCAGCCCCATGGGGGGAACTGAAGCTTTCTTT. It translates to CASSPMGGTEAFF. The chain carries TRBV7-3 and TRBJ1-1; D is perhaps TRBD1 (5 bases). V lost 5 bases and J lost 5, with 12 bases in between. The CDR3 loop spans 13 amino acids. Germline V CDR1 and CDR2: SGHTA, FQGTGA. Combining the CDR3 with reference TRBV7-3 and TRBJ1-1 gives the whole variable domain GAGVSQTPSNKVTEKGKYVELRCDPISGHTALYWYRQSLGQGPEFLIYFQGTGAADDSGLPNDRFFAVRPEGSVSTLKIQRTERGDSAVYLCASSPMGGTEAFFGQGTRLTVV.